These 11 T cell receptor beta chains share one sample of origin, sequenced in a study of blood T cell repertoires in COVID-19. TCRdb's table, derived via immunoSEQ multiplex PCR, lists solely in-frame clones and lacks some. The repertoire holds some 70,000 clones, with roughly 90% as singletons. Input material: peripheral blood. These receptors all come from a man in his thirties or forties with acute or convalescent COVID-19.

CDR3 region: CASSLEAAGGYEQYF. In DNA form, the CDR3 reads TGTGCCAGCAGCTTAGAGGCAGCGGGAGGCTACGAGCAGTACTTC. The chain employs TRBV7-2 and TRBJ2-7; 9 nucleotides agree with TRBD2. The J segment lost 3 bases and the V segment lost 1 base, leaving 4 bases of the junction unmatched. Germline V gene lookup returns CDR1 SGHTA and CDR2 FQGNSA. This CDR3 has 15 amino acids. Drawing the rest from reference TRBV7-2 and TRBJ2-7, the complete variable domain is GAGVSQSPSNKVTEKGKDVELRCDPISGHTALYWYRQSLGQGLEFLIYFQGNSAPDKSGLPSDRFSAERTGGSVSTLTIQRTQQEDSAVYLCASSLEAAGGYEQYFGPGTRLTVT.

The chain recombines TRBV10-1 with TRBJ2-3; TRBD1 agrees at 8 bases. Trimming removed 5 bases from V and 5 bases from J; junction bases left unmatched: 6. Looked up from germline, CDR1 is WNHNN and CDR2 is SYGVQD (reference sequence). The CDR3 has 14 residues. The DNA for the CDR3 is TGCGCCAGCAGTTCAGGGGGCGTGGGAGATACGCAGTATTTT. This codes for CASSSGGVGDTQYF.

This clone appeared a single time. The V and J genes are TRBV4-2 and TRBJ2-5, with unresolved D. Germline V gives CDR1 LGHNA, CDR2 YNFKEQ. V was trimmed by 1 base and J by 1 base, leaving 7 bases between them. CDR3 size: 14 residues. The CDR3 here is CASSQVTAQETQYF. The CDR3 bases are TGTGCCAGCAGCCAAGTCACAGCCCAAGAGACCCAGTACTTC.

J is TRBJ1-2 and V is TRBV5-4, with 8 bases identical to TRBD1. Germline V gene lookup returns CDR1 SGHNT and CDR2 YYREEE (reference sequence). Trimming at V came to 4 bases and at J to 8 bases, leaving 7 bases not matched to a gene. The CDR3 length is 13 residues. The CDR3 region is CASSQDRVGGYTF. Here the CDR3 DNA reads TGTGCCAGCAGCCAGGACAGGGTTGGCGGCTACACCTTC. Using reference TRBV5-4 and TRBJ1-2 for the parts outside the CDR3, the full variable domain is ETGVTQSPTHLIKTRGQQVTLRCSSQSGHNTVSWYQQALGQGPQFIFQYYREEENGRGNFPPRFSGLQFPNYSSELNVNALELDDSALYLCASSQDRVGGYTFGSGTRLTVV.

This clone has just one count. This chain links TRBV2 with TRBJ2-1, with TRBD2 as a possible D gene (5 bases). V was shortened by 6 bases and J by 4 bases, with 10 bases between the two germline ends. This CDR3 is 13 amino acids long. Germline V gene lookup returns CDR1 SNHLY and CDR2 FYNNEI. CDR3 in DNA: TGTGCCAGCAGGAGGGAGCAGTACAATGAGCAGTTCTTC. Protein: CASRREQYNEQFF.

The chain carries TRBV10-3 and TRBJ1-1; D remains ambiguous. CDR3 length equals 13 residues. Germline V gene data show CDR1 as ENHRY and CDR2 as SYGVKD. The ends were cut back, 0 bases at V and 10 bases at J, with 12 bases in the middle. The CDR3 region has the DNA TGTGCCATCAGTGAGTCGGGCACCCTCTTAGCTTTCTTT. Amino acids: CAISESGTLLAFF.

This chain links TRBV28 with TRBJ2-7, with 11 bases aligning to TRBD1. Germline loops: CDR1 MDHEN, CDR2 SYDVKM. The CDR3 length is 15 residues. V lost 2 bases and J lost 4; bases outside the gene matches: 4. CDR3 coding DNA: TGTGCCAGCAGTTTAGGGGGGACAGGGGGATACGAGCAGTACTTC. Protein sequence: CASSLGGTGGYEQYF.

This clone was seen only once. CDR3 in amino acids: CASSLHVPGQRGTQPQHF. In nucleotides, the CDR3 is TGTGCCAGCAGCCTACACGTCCCGGGACAAAGGGGAACTCAGCCCCAGCATTTT. The V and J genes are TRBV7-3 and TRBJ1-5, with D possibly matching TRBD1 (6 bases). V dropped 5 bases and J dropped 6 bases, with 26 bases sitting between them. This CDR3 is built from 18 residues. CDR1 SGHTA and CDR2 FQGTGA come from the germline V gene.

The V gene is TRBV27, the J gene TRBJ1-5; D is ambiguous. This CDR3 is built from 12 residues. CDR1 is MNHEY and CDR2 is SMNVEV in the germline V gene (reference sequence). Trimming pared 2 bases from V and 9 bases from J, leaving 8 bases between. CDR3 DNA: TGTGCCAGCAGTTTAGAGCTAGGGCCCCAGCATTTT. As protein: CASSLELGPQHF.

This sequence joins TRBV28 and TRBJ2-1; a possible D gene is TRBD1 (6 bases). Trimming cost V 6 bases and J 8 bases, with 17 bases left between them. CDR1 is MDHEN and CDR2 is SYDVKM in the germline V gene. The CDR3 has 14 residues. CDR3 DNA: TGTGCCAGCAGGGTACCTAACAGGGTTCATGAGCAGTTCTTC. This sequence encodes CASRVPNRVHEQFF. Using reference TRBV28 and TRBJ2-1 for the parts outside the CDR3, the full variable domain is DVKVTQSSRYLVKRTGEKVFLECVQDMDHENMFWYRQDPGLGLRLIYFSYDVKMKEKGDIPEGYSVSREKKERFSLILESASTNQTSMYLCASRVPNRVHEQFFGPGTRLTVL.

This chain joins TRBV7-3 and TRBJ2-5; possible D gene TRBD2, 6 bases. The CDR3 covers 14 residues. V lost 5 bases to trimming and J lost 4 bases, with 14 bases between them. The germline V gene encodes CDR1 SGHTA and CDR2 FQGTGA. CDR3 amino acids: CASSNPRGRETQYF. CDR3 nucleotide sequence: TGTGCCAGCAGCAACCCCCGGGGGAGAGAGACCCAGTACTTC.